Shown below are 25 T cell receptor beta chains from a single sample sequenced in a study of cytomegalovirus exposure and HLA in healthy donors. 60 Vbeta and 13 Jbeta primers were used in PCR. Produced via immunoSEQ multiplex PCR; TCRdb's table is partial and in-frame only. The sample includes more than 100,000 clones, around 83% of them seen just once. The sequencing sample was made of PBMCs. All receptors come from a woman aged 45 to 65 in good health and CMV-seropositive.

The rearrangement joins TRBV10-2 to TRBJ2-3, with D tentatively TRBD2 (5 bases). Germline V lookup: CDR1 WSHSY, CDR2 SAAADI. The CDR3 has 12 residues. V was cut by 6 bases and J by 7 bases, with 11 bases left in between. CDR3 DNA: TGCGCCAGCAGGGCTGCCGGGAATACGCAGTATTTT. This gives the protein CASRAAGNTQYF.

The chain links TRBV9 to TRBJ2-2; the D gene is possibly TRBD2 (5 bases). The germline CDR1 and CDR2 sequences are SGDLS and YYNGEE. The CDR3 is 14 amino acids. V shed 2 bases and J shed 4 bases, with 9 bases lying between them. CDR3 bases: TGTGCCAGCAGCGTTGTGGGGAGCACCGGGGAGCTGTTTTTT. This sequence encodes CASSVVGSTGELFF.

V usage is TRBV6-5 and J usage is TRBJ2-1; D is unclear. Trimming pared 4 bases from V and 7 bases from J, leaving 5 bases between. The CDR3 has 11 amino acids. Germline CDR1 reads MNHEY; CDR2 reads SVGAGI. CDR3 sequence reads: CASSFLNEQFF. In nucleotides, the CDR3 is TGTGCCAGCAGTTTCCTAAATGAGCAGTTCTTC.

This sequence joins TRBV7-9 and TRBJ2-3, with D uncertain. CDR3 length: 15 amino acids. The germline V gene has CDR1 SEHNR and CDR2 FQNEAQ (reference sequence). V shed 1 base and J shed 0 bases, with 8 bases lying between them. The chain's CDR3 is CASSLVGGSTDTQYF. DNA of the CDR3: TGTGCCAGCAGCTTAGTAGGCGGAAGCACAGATACGCAGTATTTT.

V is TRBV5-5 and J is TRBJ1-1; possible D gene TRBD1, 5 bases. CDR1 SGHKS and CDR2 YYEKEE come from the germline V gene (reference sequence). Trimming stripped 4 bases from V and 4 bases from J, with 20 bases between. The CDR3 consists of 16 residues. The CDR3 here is CASSPRQGGRGTEAFF. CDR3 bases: TGTGCCAGCAGCCCAAGGCAGGGAGGGAGGGGCACTGAAGCTTTCTTT.

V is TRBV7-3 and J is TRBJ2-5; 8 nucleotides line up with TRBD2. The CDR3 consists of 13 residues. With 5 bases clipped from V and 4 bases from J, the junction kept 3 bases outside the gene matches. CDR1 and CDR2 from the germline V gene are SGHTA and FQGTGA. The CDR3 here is CASSRTSSETQYF. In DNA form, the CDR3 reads TGTGCCAGCAGCCGGACTAGCTCAGAGACCCAGTACTTC.

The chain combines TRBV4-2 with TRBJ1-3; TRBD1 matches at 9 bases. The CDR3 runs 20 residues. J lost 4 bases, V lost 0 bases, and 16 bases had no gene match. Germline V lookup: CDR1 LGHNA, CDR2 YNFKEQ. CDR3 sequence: CASSQEFLPLSTGGGNTIYF. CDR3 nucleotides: TGTGCCAGCAGCCAAGAATTCCTCCCATTATCGACAGGGGGGGGAAACACCATATATTTT.

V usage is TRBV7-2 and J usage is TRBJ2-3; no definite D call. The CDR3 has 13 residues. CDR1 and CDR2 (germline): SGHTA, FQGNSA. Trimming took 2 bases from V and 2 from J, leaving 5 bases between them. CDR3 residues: CASSLQVTDTQYF. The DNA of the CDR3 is TGTGCCAGCAGCTTACAGGTCACAGATACGCAGTATTTT.

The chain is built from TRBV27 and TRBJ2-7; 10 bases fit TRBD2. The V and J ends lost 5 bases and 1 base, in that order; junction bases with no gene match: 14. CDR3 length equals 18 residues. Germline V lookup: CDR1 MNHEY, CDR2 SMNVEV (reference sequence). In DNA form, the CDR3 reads TGTGCCAGCAGTCCTATAGGGGTACTAGCGGGATCATCCTACGAGCAGTACTTC. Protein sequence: CASSPIGVLAGSSYEQYF.

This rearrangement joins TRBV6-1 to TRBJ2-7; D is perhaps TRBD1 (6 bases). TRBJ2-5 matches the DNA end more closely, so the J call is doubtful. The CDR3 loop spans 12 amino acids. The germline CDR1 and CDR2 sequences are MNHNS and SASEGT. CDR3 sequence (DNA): TGTGCCAGCAGCCTCGTCAGGGGGACCCAGTACTTC. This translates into CASSLVRGTQYF.

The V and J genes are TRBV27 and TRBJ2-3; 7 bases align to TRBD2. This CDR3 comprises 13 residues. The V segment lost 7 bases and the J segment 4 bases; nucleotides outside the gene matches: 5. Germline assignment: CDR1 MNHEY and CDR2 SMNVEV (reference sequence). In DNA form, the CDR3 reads TGTGCCAGCATGGCGGGAGAGGCAGATACGCAGTATTTT. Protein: CASMAGEADTQYF.

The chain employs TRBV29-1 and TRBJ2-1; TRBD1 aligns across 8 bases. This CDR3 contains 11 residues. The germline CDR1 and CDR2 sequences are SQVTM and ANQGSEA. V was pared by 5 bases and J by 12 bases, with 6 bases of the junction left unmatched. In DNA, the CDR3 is TGCAGCGTTAGCAGGGGGCGAGGGCAGTTCTTC. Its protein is CSVSRGRGQFF.

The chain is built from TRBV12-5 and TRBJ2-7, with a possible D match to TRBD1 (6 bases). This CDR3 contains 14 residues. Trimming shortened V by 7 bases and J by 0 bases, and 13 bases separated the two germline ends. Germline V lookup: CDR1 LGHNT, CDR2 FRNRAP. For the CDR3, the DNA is TGTGCTAGTGACCTGGGGGCCCCCTCCTACGAGCAGTACTTC. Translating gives CASDLGAPSYEQYF.

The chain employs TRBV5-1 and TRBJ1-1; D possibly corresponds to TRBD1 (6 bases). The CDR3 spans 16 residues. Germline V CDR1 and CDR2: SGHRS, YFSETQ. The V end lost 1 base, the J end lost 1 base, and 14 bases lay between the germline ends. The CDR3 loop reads CASSLIAGARNTEAFF. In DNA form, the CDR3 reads TGCGCCAGCAGCTTGATTGCGGGGGCGAGGAACACTGAAGCTTTCTTT. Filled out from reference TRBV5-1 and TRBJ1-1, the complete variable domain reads KAGVTQTPRYLIKTRGQQVTLSCSPISGHRSVSWYQQTPGQGLQFLFEYFSETQRNKGNFPGRFSGRQFSNSRSEMNVSTLELGDSALYLCASSLIAGARNTEAFFGQGTRLTVV.

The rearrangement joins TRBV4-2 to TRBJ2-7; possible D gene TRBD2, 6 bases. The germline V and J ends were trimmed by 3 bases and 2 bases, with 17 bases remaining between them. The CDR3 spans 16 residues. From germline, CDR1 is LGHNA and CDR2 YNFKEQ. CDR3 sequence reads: CASSHGTVDSAYEQYF. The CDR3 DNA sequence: TGTGCCAGCAGCCACGGGACTGTCGATTCGGCCTACGAGCAGTACTTC.

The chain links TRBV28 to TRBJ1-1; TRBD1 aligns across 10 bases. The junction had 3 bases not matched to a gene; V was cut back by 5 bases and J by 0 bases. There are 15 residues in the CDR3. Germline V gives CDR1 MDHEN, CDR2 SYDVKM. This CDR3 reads CASSRTGGMNTEAFF. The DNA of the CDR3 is TGTGCCAGCAGTAGGACAGGGGGAATGAACACTGAAGCTTTCTTT.

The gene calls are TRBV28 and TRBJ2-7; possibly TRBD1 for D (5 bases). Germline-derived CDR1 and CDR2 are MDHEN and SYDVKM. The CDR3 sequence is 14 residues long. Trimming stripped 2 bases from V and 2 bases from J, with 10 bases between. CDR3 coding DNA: TGTGCCAGCAGTTTAGTGGCAGGGACCTACGAGCAGTACTTC. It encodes CASSLVAGTYEQYF.

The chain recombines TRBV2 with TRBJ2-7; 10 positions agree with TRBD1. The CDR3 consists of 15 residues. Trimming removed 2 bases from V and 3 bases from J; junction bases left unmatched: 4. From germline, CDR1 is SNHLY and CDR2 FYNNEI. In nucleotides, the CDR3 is TGTGCCAGCAGTGAAAACTGGGACAGGGGCTACGAGCAGTACTTC. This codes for CASSENWDRGYEQYF.

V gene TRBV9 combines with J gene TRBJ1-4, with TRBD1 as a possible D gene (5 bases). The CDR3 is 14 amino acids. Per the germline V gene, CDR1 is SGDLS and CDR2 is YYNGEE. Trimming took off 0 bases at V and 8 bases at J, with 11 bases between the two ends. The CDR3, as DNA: TGTGCCAGCAGCGTAGCCGGCGGGGGAGAAAAACTGTTTTTT. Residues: CASSVAGGGEKLFF.

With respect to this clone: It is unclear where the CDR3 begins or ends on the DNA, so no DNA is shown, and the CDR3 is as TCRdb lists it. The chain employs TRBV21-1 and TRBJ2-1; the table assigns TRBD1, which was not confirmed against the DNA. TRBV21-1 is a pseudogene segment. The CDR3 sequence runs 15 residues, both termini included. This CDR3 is CASSKEVGGGNEQFF.

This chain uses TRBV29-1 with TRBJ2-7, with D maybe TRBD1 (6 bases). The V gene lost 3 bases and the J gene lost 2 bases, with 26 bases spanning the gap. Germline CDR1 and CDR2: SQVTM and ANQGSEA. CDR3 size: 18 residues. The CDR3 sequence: CSVEGAERSPGDPYEQYF. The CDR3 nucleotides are TGCAGCGTTGAGGGGGCGGAGAGGTCCCCAGGGGATCCCTACGAGCAGTACTTC.

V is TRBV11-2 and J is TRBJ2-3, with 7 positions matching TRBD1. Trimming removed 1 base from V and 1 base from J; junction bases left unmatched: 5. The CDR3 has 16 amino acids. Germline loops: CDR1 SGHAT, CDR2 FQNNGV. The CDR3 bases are TGTGCCAGCAGCTTAGTAGTCGGACAGGGCACAGATACGCAGTATTTT. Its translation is CASSLVVGQGTDTQYF.

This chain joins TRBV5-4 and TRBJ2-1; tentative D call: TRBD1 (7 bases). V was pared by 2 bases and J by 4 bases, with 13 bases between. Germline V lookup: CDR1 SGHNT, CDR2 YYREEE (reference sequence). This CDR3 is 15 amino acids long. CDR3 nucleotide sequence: TGTGCCAGCAGCTTCGCAGGGGGGCAGTACAATGAGCAGTTCTTC. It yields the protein CASSFAGGQYNEQFF.

CDR3: CASSYRDYNEQFF. In DNA form, the CDR3 reads TGTGCCAGCAGTTACCGGGATTACAATGAGCAGTTCTTC. The chain links TRBV6-5 to TRBJ2-1; D possibly corresponds to TRBD2 (5 bases). The germline V gene encodes CDR1 MNHEY and CDR2 SVGAGI. V was clipped by 2 bases and J by 4 bases, with 6 bases between them. There are 13 residues in the CDR3.

This CDR3 reads CASSYSARTDTQYF. CDR3 nucleotide sequence: TGTGCCAGCAGTTACAGCGCCAGAACAGATACGCAGTATTTT. This sequence joins TRBV6-6 and TRBJ2-3; D remains unclear. This CDR3 contains 14 residues. V lost 2 bases and J 3 bases, leaving 9 bases between the germline ends. Germline CDR1 reads MNHNY; CDR2 reads SVGAGI (reference sequence).